The clone carrying this TCR beta chain was observed a few times. The sample is drawn from a study of T cell changes during pregnancy in multiple sclerosis. The CDR3 is made up of 16 amino acids. Per germline, CDR1 MGHRA and CDR2 YSYEKL. V was clipped by 0 bases and J by 4 bases, with 15 bases between them. The table came from immunoSEQ multiplex PCR; TCRdb's copy has only in-frame clones and leaves some out. The data contain about 42,000 clones, 84% of them seen just once; the ten biggest clones take up 0.64%. The sequencing here drew on CD4+ T cells from peripheral blood mononuclear cells, taken before pregnancy. This rearrangement joins TRBV4-1 to TRBJ1-2; D is unresolved. The sequence was obtained from a female donor with multiple sclerosis, enrolled in a pregnancy study. The CDR3 protein is CASSQDPRLASYGYTF. The CDR3, as DNA: TGCGCCAGCAGCCAAGATCCCCGGTTAGCTTCCTATGGCTACACCTTC.